The T cell receptor (beta chain) under discussion was sequenced for a study of T cells after yellow fever vaccination. This clonotype was picked up a small number of times. TCRdb ran MiXCR on the 5' RACE reads and lists one entry per CDR3 protein. This sample has 300,000 to 400,000 distinct CDR3 sequences, with roughly 7.5% found just once. The germline V gene encodes CDR1 LNHDA and CDR2 SQIVND (reference sequence). V was shortened by 6 bases and J by 8 bases, with 19 bases between the two germline ends. The CDR3 is 15 residues long. The specimen comprised PBMCs, sampled roughly seven weeks after the first yellow fever vaccination. The clonotype originates from a man between 18 and 35 years old who received the YFV17D yellow fever vaccine. This rearrangement joins TRBV19 to TRBJ1-4; no reliable D call. Here the CDR3 DNA reads TGTGCCAGTAGACGAATTGGGGAAGAAGGCGAAAAACTGTTTTTT. This codes for CASRRIGEEGEKLFF.